Listed below are T cell receptor beta chains from one sample, sequenced in a study of early T cells in non-severe SARS-CoV-2 infection. Via MiXCR, TCRdb re-called the 5' RACE reads, giving one row per CDR3 protein. The table records approximately 99,000 distinct CDR3 sequences, about an eighth of them present only once. Specimen: whole blood. Receptors were obtained from an adult who was a healthcare worker with PCR-confirmed SARS-CoV-2 infection or an uninfected control (not recorded which). CDR3s include the opening cysteine and the closing phenylalanine or tryptophan. The D gene is left open where the match is weak. Clone size is shown for a subset of rows, as once, few, many or a class of expanded clone.

TRBV3-1	few	TRBJ1-4	-	CASSQDVKGKEEKLFF	TGTGCCAGCAGCCAAGATGTGAAAGGGAAGGAGGAAAAACTGTTTTTT
TRBV29-1	few	TRBJ2-3	TRBD2	CSVEFAGVTDTQYF	TGCAGCGTTGAGTTTGCGGGGGTGACAGATACGCAGTATTTT
TRBV7-3	-	TRBJ2-1	TRBD2	CASSPTSGEINEQFF	TGTGCCAGCAGTCCGACTAGCGGGGAGATAAATGAGCAGTTCTTC
TRBV2	few	TRBJ2-6	TRBD1	CASREPPAVDRCFWANVLTF	TGTGCCAGCAGAGAACCCCCGGCCGTGGACAGGTGCTTCTGGGCCAACGTCCTGACTTTC
TRBV7-3	-	TRBJ2-1	TRBD2	CASSLGSGRENEQFF	TGTGCCAGCAGCTTAGGTAGCGGGAGGGAGAATGAGCAGTTCTTC
TRBV6-4	many	TRBJ2-5	-	CASSDPSQETQYF	TGTGCCAGCAGTGACCCTTCCCAAGAGACCCAGTACTTC
TRBV11-1	-	TRBJ2-7	-	CASSLRGGKTYEQYF	TGTGCCAGCAGCTTACGCGGGGGCAAGACCTACGAGCAGTACTTC
TRBV7-9	many	TRBJ2-3	-	CASSSNRGGRDTQYF	TGTGCCAGCAGCTCAAACAGGGGAGGGAGAGATACGCAGTATTTT
TRBV20-1	many	TRBJ2-7	-	CSAKKGGNSYEQYF	TGCAGTGCCAAAAAAGGAGGTAACTCCTACGAGCAGTACTTC
TRBV18	many	TRBJ1-2	TRBD1	CATTDRGSRANYGYTF	TGTGCCACCACAGACAGGGGCTCTCGAGCTAACTATGGCTACACCTTC
TRBV12-3/TRBV12-4	few	TRBJ1-6	-	CASSLGGGPNSPLHF	TGTGCCAGCAGTTTAGGTGGGGGACCTAATTCACCCCTCCACTTT
TRBV3-1	-	TRBJ2-3	TRBD1	CASTPRDRGSDTQYF	TGTGCCAGCACCCCCCGGGACAGGGGTTCAGATACGCAGTATTTT
TRBV12-3/TRBV12-4	-	TRBJ1-2	-	CASSLNQGIRGYTF	TGTGCCAGCAGTTTAAACCAGGGTATCCGTGGCTACACCTTC
TRBV27	many	TRBJ1-5	-	CASSLSGGWQPQHF	TGTGCCAGCAGTTTGTCCGGGGGTTGGCAGCCCCAGCATTTT
TRBV27	few	TRBJ2-2	-	CASSLREWGGELFF	TGTGCCAGCAGTTTACGGGAGTGGGGCGGGGAGCTGTTTTTT
TRBV5-1	few	TRBJ2-2	-	CASSTKTGGELFF	TGCGCCAGCAGCACAAAGACAGGCGGGGAGCTGTTTTTT
TRBV9	many	TRBJ2-1	-	CASSATYYNEQFF	TGTGCCAGCAGCGCCACTTACTACAATGAGCAGTTCTTC
TRBV20-1	-	TRBJ2-3	-	CSARRARGTDTQYF	TGCAGTGCTAGGAGGGCCAGGGGCACAGATACGCAGTATTTT
TRBV7-6	many	TRBJ2-7	TRBD1	CASSPGQGLSRYEQYF	TGTGCCAGCAGCCCGGGACAGGGGTTATCACGTTACGAGCAGTACTTC
TRBV11-3	few	TRBJ1-3	-	CASSLDQGAGNTIYF	TGTGCCAGCAGCTTAGATCAAGGAGCTGGAAACACCATATATTTT
TRBV11-3	few	TRBJ2-1	-	CASSPDRKSSYNEQFF	TGTGCCAGCAGCCCCGACAGGAAATCCTCCTACAATGAGCAGTTCTTC
TRBV5-6	few	TRBJ1-2	-	CASSFTGSNYGYTF	TGTGCCAGCAGCTTTACAGGGTCTAACTATGGCTACACCTTC
TRBV30	-	TRBJ2-7	-	CAWSVPPGLGLAAYEQYF	TGTGCCTGGAGTGTACCCCCCGGGTTGGGACTTGCGGCCTACGAGCAGTACTTC
TRBV11-3	few	TRBJ2-4	TRBD1	CASSSTQGDGDIQYF	TGTGCCAGCAGCTCAACCCAGGGGGATGGTGACATTCAGTACTTC
TRBV5-1	many	TRBJ2-5	-	CASSLYVAQETQYF	TGCGCCAGCAGCTTGTATGTCGCACAAGAGACCCAGTACTTC
TRBV12-3/TRBV12-4	few	TRBJ1-1	-	CASSLQGTVSPEAFF	TGTGCCAGCAGTTTACAGGGAACGGTGTCGCCTGAAGCTTTCTTT
TRBV7-9	many	TRBJ2-2	-	CASSKSTGYGTGELFF	TGTGCCAGCAGCAAAAGCACAGGGTATGGCACCGGGGAGCTGTTTTTT
TRBV27	-	TRBJ2-2	-	CASSSIPRSNTGELFF	TGTGCCAGCAGTTCAATACCTCGATCTAACACCGGGGAGCTGTTTTTT
TRBV6-6	-	TRBJ2-7	-	CASSYSGRGGFTYERYF	TGTGCCAGCAGTTACTCGGGTCGGGGAGGCTTCACCTACGAGCGGTACTTC
TRBV29-1	-	TRBJ1-2	-	CSVMPFGEGYTF	TGCAGCGTGATGCCGTTTGGGGAAGGCTACACCTTC
TRBV7-8	-	TRBJ2-2	-	CASSLRPGELFF	TGTGCCAGCAGCTTAAGGCCCGGGGAGCTGTTTTTT
TRBV5-1	few	TRBJ2-7	-	CASSLVSSSYEQYF	TGCGCCAGCAGCTTGGTGTCGAGCTCCTACGAGCAGTACTTC
TRBV14	few	TRBJ1-2	-	CASSQRGSYGYTF	TGTGCCAGCAGCCAAAGGGGGAGCTATGGCTACACCTTC
TRBV15	few	TRBJ2-2	-	CATKTPAGPTGELFF	TGTGCCACCAAAACCCCGGCAGGGCCCACCGGGGAGCTGTTTTTT
TRBV19	-	TRBJ2-7	-	CASSITRGINEQYF	TGTGCCAGTAGTATAACCAGGGGCATTAACGAGCAGTACTTC
TRBV7-6	few	TRBJ2-3	TRBD2	CASSLISGGLDTQYF	TGTGCCAGCAGCTTAATTAGCGGGGGTTTAGATACGCAGTATTTT
TRBV30	-	TRBJ2-5	-	CAWSVHVGGGETRYF	TGTGCCTGGAGTGTACATGTGGGAGGCGGGGAGACCCGGTACTTC
TRBV3-1	many	TRBJ2-7	-	CASSPLGLSYEQYF	TGTGCCAGCAGCCCATTGGGGCTATCCTACGAGCAGTACTTC